This T cell receptor (beta chain) was recovered during a study of OX40 agonist ivuxolimab in advanced cancers. Sequencing used immunoSEQ multiplex PCR; TCRdb keeps in-frame clones, though not all of them. Altogether tens of thousands of clones are present, around nine tenths being singletons, with the ten largest covering over 0.35%. V lost 3 bases, J lost 3 bases, and 9 bases stayed unmatched. Looked up from germline, CDR1 is SGDLS and CDR2 is YYNGEE. The CDR3 is 17 residues long. The sequence was collected from an adult with an advanced solid tumor such as melanoma, head and neck, liver or kidney cancer. Sequencing used CD4+ or CD8+ T cells sorted from blood, obtained in a trial of the OX40 agonist ivuxolimab. The V call is TRBV9, the J call TRBJ2-1, with 10 bases identical to TRBD2. CDR3 sequence: CASSEDRLAGGYNEQFF. The CDR3 DNA sequence: TGTGCCAGCAGCGAAGACAGATTAGCGGGAGGCTACAATGAGCAGTTCTTC.